These 9 T cell receptor beta chains were all obtained from the same sample, sequenced in a study of quantifying T cell responses using KT2 cells. The overall study: RNA was reverse transcribed with TCR alpha and beta constant-region primers.

A single-stranded UMI oligo with SP2 sequence was ligated to cDNA 3' ends. The first PCR ran about 4 cycles with an equimolar RC1.1 and RC1.2 beta primer mix. One entry per CDR3 protein results from TCRdb running MiXCR on the UMI-ligation and nested PCR reads. Among about 30,000 distinct CDR3 sequences listed, approximately 7% were seen once. Sequencing used PBMCs spiked with cells of the T cell clone KT2. The source is a human donor.

This clonotype showed up many times. J is TRBJ1-5 and V is TRBV30; D ambiguous. Germline-derived CDR1 and CDR2 are GTSNPN and SVGIG (reference sequence). Trimming removed 1 base at V and 3 bases at J, with 7 bases between. The length of the CDR3 is 13 residues. CDR3 nucleotides: TGTGCCTGGAGTGACAGTCACAATCAGCCCCAGCATTTT. This encodes CAWSDSHNQPQHF. The full variable domain, in which reference TRBV30 and TRBJ1-5 provide the parts outside the CDR3, is SQTIHQWPATLVQPVGSPLSLECTVEGTSNPNLYWYRQAAGRGLQLLFYSVGIGQISSEVPQNLSASRPQDRQFILSSKKLLLSDSGFYLCAWSDSHNQPQHFGDGTRLSIL.

The sample holds many counts of this clonotype. This chain connects TRBV3-1 to TRBJ2-3; 10 bases agree with TRBD2. Losses at the gene ends were 6 bases for V and 2 bases for J; bases not matched to a gene: 8. CDR1 and CDR2 (germline): LGHDT, YNNKEL (reference sequence). CDR3 length equals 16 residues. The CDR3 bases are TGTGCCAGCAGTCGCCGGACTAGCGGTCCCACAGATACGCAGTATTTT. It codes for CASSRRTSGPTDTQYF.

This clonotype was observed a few times. The rearrangement links TRBV3-1 to TRBJ2-6; no firm D call. CDR3 length: 15 amino acids. Germline CDR1 reads LGHDT; CDR2 reads YNNKEL (reference sequence). The ends were cut back, 1 base at V and 4 bases at J, with 8 bases in the middle. The DNA for the CDR3 is TGTGCCAGCAGCCAAGGAGCAGGAGGGGCCAACGTCCTGACTTTC. The encoded protein is CASSQGAGGANVLTF.

This sequence joins TRBV20-1 and TRBJ2-7; no reliable D call. The CDR3 is 11 residues long. Deletions cut 6 bases from V and 0 bases from J, with 6 bases between. CDR1 and CDR2 from the germline V gene are DFQATT and SNEGSKA (reference sequence). The CDR3 nucleotides are TGCAGTGCCTGGTACTCCTACGAGCAGTACTTC. This encodes CSAWYSYEQYF.

This clonotype was observed many times. This chain connects TRBV2 to TRBJ2-1; 10 bases are shared with TRBD1. The CDR3 contains 15 residues. The V gene end was trimmed by 6 bases and the J gene end by 2 bases; junction bases not matched to a gene: 4. Germline V gives CDR1 SNHLY, CDR2 FYNNEI. The CDR3 nucleotides are TGTGCCAGCAGGGCGGACAGGGGGGCCTACAATGAGCAGTTCTTC. Its translation is CASRADRGAYNEQFF.

This clonotype was counted ten times or more. This chain links TRBV20-1 with TRBJ2-3; 9 nucleotides line up with TRBD2. V shed 6 bases, J shed 3 bases, and the junction held 7 bases outside the gene matches. The CDR3 covers 14 residues. Germline lookup yields CDR1 DFQATT and CDR2 SNEGSKA (reference sequence). The CDR3 spells CSAKYSGSTDTQYF. The CDR3 DNA sequence: TGCAGTGCAAAATATAGCGGGAGTACAGATACGCAGTATTTT.

The chain links TRBV2 to TRBJ1-5; TRBD1 aligns across 7 bases. The V gene end was trimmed by 6 bases and the J gene end by 1 base; junction bases not matched to a gene: 6. The length of the CDR3 is 15 residues. CDR1 SNHLY and CDR2 FYNNEI come from the germline V gene. The DNA of the CDR3 is TGTGCCAGCAGAGGTATACAGGGGAGCAATCAGCCCCAGCATTTT. Translated, it gives CASRGIQGSNQPQHF.

This clonotype was picked up many times. This sequence joins TRBV12-2 and TRBJ2-7; the D call TRBD1 from the table was never checked on the DNA. TRBV12-2 is a pseudogene segment. The length of the CDR3 is 13 residues. CDR3 residues: CASSPLGIYEQYF. DNA of the CDR3: TGTGCAAGCTCCCCTTTAGGGATCTACGAGCAGTACTTC.

The table lists this clonotype with many counts. The chain couples TRBV29-1 to TRBJ1-2; TRBD1 might be the D (6 bases). The CDR3 is 13 residues long. V lost 4 bases to trimming and J lost 3 bases, with 12 bases between them. Germline V CDR1 and CDR2: SQVTM, ANQGSEA. The CDR3: CSVGIQGHYGYTF. The CDR3 nucleotides are TGCAGCGTTGGGATACAGGGCCACTATGGCTACACCTTC.